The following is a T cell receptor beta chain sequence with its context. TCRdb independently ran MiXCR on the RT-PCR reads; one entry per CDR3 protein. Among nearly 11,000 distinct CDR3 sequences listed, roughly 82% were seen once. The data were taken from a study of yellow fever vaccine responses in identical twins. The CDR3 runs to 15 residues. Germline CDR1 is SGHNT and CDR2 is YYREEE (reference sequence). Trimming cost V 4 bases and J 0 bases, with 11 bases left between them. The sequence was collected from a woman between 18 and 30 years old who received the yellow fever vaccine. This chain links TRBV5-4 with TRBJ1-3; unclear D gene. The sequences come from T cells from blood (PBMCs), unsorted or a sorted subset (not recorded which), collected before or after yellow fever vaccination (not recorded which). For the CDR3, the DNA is TGTGCCAGCAGCGCCTTCCGGGACTCTGGAAACACCATATATTTT. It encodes CASSAFRDSGNTIYF.